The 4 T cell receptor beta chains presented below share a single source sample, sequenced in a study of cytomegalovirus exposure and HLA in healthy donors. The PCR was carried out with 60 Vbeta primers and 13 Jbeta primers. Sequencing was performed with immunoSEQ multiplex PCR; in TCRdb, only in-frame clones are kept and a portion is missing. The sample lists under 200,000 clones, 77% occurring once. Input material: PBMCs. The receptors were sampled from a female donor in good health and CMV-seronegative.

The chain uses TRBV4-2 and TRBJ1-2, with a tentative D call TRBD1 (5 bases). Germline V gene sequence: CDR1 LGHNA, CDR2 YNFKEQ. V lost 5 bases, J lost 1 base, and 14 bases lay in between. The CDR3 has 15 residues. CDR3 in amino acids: CASSTTPQGNYGYTF. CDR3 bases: TGTGCCAGCAGCACTACACCGCAGGGTAACTATGGCTACACCTTC.

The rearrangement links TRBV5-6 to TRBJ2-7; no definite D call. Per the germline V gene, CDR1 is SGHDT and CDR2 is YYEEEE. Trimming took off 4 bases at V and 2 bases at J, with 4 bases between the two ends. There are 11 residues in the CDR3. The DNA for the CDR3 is TGTGCCAGCAGCATCGCCTACGAGCAGTACTTC. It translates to CASSIAYEQYF.

CDR3 sequence reads: CASSSTSGSLDEQFF. The CDR3 DNA is TGCGCCAGCAGCTCTACTAGCGGGAGTTTGGATGAGCAGTTCTTC. The V and J genes are TRBV5-1 and TRBJ2-1; 11 positions match TRBD2. The germline CDR1 and CDR2 sequences are SGHRS and YFSETQ. CDR3 length: 15 amino acids. The junction had 7 bases not matched to a gene; V was cut back by 3 bases and J by 8 bases.

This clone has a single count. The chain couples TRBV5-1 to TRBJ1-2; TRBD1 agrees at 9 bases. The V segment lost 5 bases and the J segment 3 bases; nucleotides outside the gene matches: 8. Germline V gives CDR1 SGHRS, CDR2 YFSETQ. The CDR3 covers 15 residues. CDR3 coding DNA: TGCGCCAGCAGTTCGAGGACAGGGGAGGACTATGGCTACACCTTC. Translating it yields CASSSRTGEDYGYTF. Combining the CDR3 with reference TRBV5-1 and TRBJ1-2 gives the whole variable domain KAGVTQTPRYLIKTRGQQVTLSCSPISGHRSVSWYQQTPGQGLQFLFEYFSETQRNKGNFPGRFSGRQFSNSRSEMNVSTLELGDSALYLCASSSRTGEDYGYTFGSGTRLTVV.